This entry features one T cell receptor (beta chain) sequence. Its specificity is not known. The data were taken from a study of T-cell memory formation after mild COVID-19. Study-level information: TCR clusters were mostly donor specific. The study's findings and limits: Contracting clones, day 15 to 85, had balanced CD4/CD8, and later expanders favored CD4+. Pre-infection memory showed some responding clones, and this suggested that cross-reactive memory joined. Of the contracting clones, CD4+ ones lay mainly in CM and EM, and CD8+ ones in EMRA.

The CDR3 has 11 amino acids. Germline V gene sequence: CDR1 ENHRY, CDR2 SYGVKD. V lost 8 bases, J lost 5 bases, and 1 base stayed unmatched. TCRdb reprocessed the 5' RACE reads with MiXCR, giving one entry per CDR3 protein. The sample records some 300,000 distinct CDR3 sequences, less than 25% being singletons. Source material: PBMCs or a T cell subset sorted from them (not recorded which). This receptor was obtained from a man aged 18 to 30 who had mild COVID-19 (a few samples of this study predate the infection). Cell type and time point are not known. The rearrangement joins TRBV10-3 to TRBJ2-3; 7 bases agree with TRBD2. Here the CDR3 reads CAIREEDTQYF. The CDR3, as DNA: TGTGCCATCCGGGAGGAAGATACGCAGTATTTT.